These 24 T cell receptor beta chains share one sample of origin, sequenced in a study of blood T cell repertoires in COVID-19. Measured with immunoSEQ multiplex PCR; TCRdb has only the in-frame clones, and not every one. The sample holds about 120,000 clones; about 80% are singletons and the top ten take around 11%. Sequencing used peripheral blood. The receptors originated from a man aged 55 to 70 with acute or convalescent COVID-19.

This chain connects TRBV28 to TRBJ1-6; 7 positions match TRBD1. V dropped 6 bases and J dropped 2; count of bases not matched to a gene: 4. The CDR3 consists of 15 residues. CDR1 MDHEN and CDR2 SYDVKM come from the germline V gene. As DNA, the CDR3 is TGTGCCAGCAGGCCACAGGGGACCTATAATTCACCCCTCCACTTT. Protein product: CASRPQGTYNSPLHF. The variable domain in full, completed from reference TRBV28 and TRBJ1-6, reads DVKVTQSSRYLVKRTGEKVFLECVQDMDHENMFWYRQDPGLGLRLIYFSYDVKMKEKGDIPEGYSVSREKKERFSLILESASTNQTSMYLCASRPQGTYNSPLHFGNGTRLTVT.

This clone was seen only a few times. The chain carries TRBV9 and TRBJ1-3; D remains ambiguous. V lost 4 bases to trimming and J lost 0 bases, with 11 bases between them. The CDR3 contains 15 residues. Germline V gene data show CDR1 as SGDLS and CDR2 as YYNGEE. The CDR3 nucleotides are TGTGCCAGCAGCTCGGAGGGTTTCTCTGGAAACACCATATATTTT. Translating it yields CASSSEGFSGNTIYF.

The chain employs TRBV5-1 and TRBJ1-1; 10 nucleotides align to TRBD1. Unmatched junction bases numbered 3, after V lost 4 bases and J lost 0 bases. Germline V gives CDR1 SGHRS, CDR2 YFSETQ. The CDR3 runs to 15 residues. The CDR3 bases are TGCGCCAGCAGCCGACAGGGGGCGATGAACACTGAAGCTTTCTTT. It yields the protein CASSRQGAMNTEAFF. The entire variable domain, with the rest obtained from reference TRBV5-1 and TRBJ1-1, is as follows: KAGVTQTPRYLIKTRGQQVTLSCSPISGHRSVSWYQQTPGQGLQFLFEYFSETQRNKGNFPGRFSGRQFSNSRSEMNVSTLELGDSALYLCASSRQGAMNTEAFFGQGTRLTVV.

The chain uses TRBV11-2 and TRBJ2-3, with 7 nucleotides matching TRBD2. The germline CDR1 and CDR2 sequences are SGHAT and FQNNGV. Germline trimming cut 1 base from V and 4 bases from J; bases unmatched to any gene: 8. The CDR3 spans 16 residues. CDR3 residues: CASSLVAGEGPDTQYF. CDR3 sequence (DNA): TGTGCCAGCAGCTTAGTGGCGGGAGAGGGGCCAGATACGCAGTATTTT.

This chain links TRBV6-5 with TRBJ1-2; no firm D call. Germline lookup yields CDR1 MNHEY and CDR2 SVGAGI. V was clipped by 6 bases and J by 2 bases, with 16 bases between them. CDR3 length: 15 residues. The CDR3 DNA follows: TGTGCCAGCAGGAGAGGTAGCAACCAAAACTATGGCTACACCTTC. Its translation is CASRRGSNQNYGYTF.

Only a few counts were recorded for this clone. The chain combines TRBV29-1 with TRBJ1-4; the D gene is possibly TRBD1 (6 bases). CDR3 length: 17 residues. Germline CDR1 SQVTM, CDR2 ANQGSEA. Trimming took 0 bases from V and 11 from J, leaving 25 bases between them. DNA for the CDR3: TGCAGCGTTGAAGATGCCCCCGGTGGGGAGGGGGTTTTGAAACTGTTTTTT. Protein: CSVEDAPGGEGVLKLFF.

J is TRBJ1-1 and V is TRBV6-5; 9 positions agree with TRBD1. The CDR3 is made up of 15 amino acids. After removal of 5 bases from V and 5 bases from J, the junction contained 9 bases not matched to a gene. Germline V lookup: CDR1 MNHEY, CDR2 SVGAGI. The DNA for the CDR3 is TGTGCCAGCAGTCGACAGGGGGTGCCGGATACTGAAGCTTTCTTT. This encodes CASSRQGVPDTEAFF.

This clone is judged medium-sized. The gene calls are TRBV7-3 and TRBJ2-7; D is perhaps TRBD1 (6 bases). CDR1 and CDR2 (germline): SGHTA, FQGTGA. The CDR3 runs to 14 residues. V gave up 8 bases and J gave up 6 bases, with 20 bases separating them. CDR3 region: CASSPTLQGSEQYF. The DNA for the CDR3 is TGTGCCAGCTCCCCAACCTTACAGGGCTCCGAGCAGTACTTC.

The J gene is TRBJ2-3, the V gene TRBV21-1; TRBD2 is the table's D call, not checked against the DNA. TRBV21-1 represents a pseudogene. CDR3 size: 18 residues. For the CDR3, the DNA is TGTGCCAGCAGCAAATTGAAGACTAGCGGGAGTTTGACAGATACGCAGTATTTT. Amino acids: CASSKLKTSGSLTDTQYF.

The chain carries TRBV11-3 and TRBJ2-7, with D tentatively TRBD1 (5 bases). V was clipped by 2 bases and J by 0 bases, with 8 bases between them. CDR3 length equals 14 residues. From germline, CDR1 is SGHNT and CDR2 YENEEA. CDR3 sequence: CASSLSRDSYEQYF. The CDR3 coding sequence is TGTGCCAGCAGCTTATCCAGGGACTCCTACGAGCAGTACTTC.

The J gene is TRBJ2-3, the V gene TRBV29-1, with 11 bases matching TRBD2. J gave up 8 bases and V 3 bases, and 7 bases lay outside the gene matches. This CDR3 is built from 14 residues. Germline values: CDR1 SQVTM, CDR2 ANQGSEA. The chain's CDR3 is CSVDISGRASTQYF. For the CDR3, the DNA is TGCAGCGTTGACATTAGCGGGAGGGCCAGTACGCAGTATTTT.

The rearrangement links TRBV4-2 to TRBJ1-2, with 9 bases fitting TRBD1. Unmatched junction bases numbered 7, after V lost 1 base and J lost 4 bases. Germline CDR1 reads LGHNA; CDR2 reads YNFKEQ. The CDR3 is made up of 16 amino acids. CDR3 region: CASSQATGGTTYGYTF. CDR3 nucleotide sequence: TGTGCCAGCAGCCAAGCGACAGGGGGAACAACCTATGGCTACACCTTC.

The rearrangement uses TRBV11-3 and TRBJ1-1; D is perhaps TRBD1 (6 bases). Deletions cut 5 bases from V and 4 bases from J, with 17 bases between. Germline V CDR1 and CDR2: SGHNT, YENEEA. The CDR3 consists of 15 residues. In DNA, the CDR3 is TGTGCCAGCAGCATCGGGGGGCTCCTCGGCACTGAAGCTTTCTTT. This codes for CASSIGGLLGTEAFF.

V gene TRBV5-1 combines with J gene TRBJ1-2; the match to TRBD1 covers 7 bases. Germline loops: CDR1 SGHRS, CDR2 YFSETQ. This CDR3 comprises 14 residues. Trimming at V came to 4 bases and at J to 0 bases, leaving 3 bases not matched to a gene. CDR3 sequence (DNA): TGCGCCAGCAGCACCGGGACAGCTAACTATGGCTACACCTTC. This codes for CASSTGTANYGYTF.

The chain carries TRBV5-1 and TRBJ2-7, with 11 bases aligning to TRBD1. This CDR3 comprises 16 residues. V was clipped by 2 bases and J by 6 bases; unmatched bases: 10. Germline V CDR1 and CDR2: SGHRS, YFSETQ. CDR3 protein: CASSFTGQGAGGEQYF. The CDR3 region has the DNA TGCGCCAGCAGCTTTACTGGACAGGGGGCAGGAGGCGAGCAGTACTTC.

The chain combines TRBV18 with TRBJ1-1; D is uncertain. The CDR3 covers 14 residues. Germline CDR1 KGHSH, CDR2 LQKENI. V gave up 2 bases and J gave up 5 bases, with 12 bases separating them. The CDR3 here is CASSPGWVRTEAFF. In DNA form, the CDR3 reads TGTGCCAGCTCACCAGGATGGGTGAGGACTGAAGCTTTCTTT.

The chain has TRBV19 and TRBJ1-5; TRBD1 aligns across 8 bases. Unmatched junction bases numbered 11, after V lost 5 bases and J lost 2 bases. CDR1 and CDR2 (germline): LNHDA, SQIVND (reference sequence). There are 17 residues in the CDR3. This CDR3 is CASSPQGAGEGNQPQHF. CDR3 sequence (DNA): TGTGCCAGTAGTCCCCAGGGGGCGGGAGAGGGCAATCAGCCCCAGCATTTT.

The V call is TRBV7-2, the J call TRBJ2-5; D ambiguous. The V gene lost 1 base and the J gene lost 3 bases, with 15 bases spanning the gap. The CDR3 totals 16 residues. Germline CDR1 reads SGHTA; CDR2 reads FQGNSA. The CDR3 region is CASSLGGSPPKETQYF. The DNA for the CDR3 is TGTGCCAGCAGCTTAGGTGGCTCGCCCCCAAAAGAGACCCAGTACTTC.

The chain employs TRBV7-3 and TRBJ1-1, with a weak D call TRBD1 (6 bases). The CDR3 is 14 residues long. Trimming shortened V by 1 base and J by 3 bases, and 9 bases separated the two germline ends. CDR1 is SGHTA, CDR2 FQGTGA, per germline. The CDR3 loop reads CASSLNPGDTEAFF. The CDR3 DNA follows: TGTGCCAGCAGCTTAAACCCAGGGGACACTGAAGCTTTCTTT.

This clone was seen a single time. V is TRBV6-5 and J is TRBJ2-6; D ambiguous. The ends were cut back, 8 bases at V and 4 bases at J, with 9 bases in the middle. The CDR3 totals 13 residues. Per germline, CDR1 MNHEY and CDR2 SVGAGI. The CDR3 protein is CASQATGANVLTF. CDR3 nucleotide sequence: TGTGCCAGCCAGGCCACCGGGGCCAACGTCCTGACTTTC.

DNA for the CDR3: TGTGCCAGCAGGGCTTTAGCGGGAGAATCAGATACGCAGTATTTT. Translated, it gives CASRALAGESDTQYF. V is TRBV27 and J is TRBJ2-3, with 9 bases identical to TRBD2. From germline, CDR1 is MNHEY and CDR2 SMNVEV (reference sequence). The V and J ends lost 6 bases and 4 bases, in that order; junction bases with no gene match: 8. The CDR3 extends over 15 amino acids.

The V gene is TRBV5-1, the J gene TRBJ2-7; no clear D gene. The V gene lost 4 bases and the J gene lost 1 base, with 9 bases spanning the gap. CDR1 is SGHRS, CDR2 YFSETQ, per germline. The CDR3 consists of 13 residues. This chain's CDR3 is CASSVPGSYEQYF. In DNA, the CDR3 is TGCGCCAGCAGCGTACCGGGTTCCTACGAGCAGTACTTC.

The V call is TRBV3-1 (or the pseudogene TRBV3-2), the J call TRBJ1-1; unclear D gene. Per germline, CDR1 LGHDT and CDR2 YNNKEL (reference sequence). This CDR3 has 13 amino acids. Trimming took off 1 base at V and 5 bases at J, with 8 bases between the two ends. DNA for the CDR3: TGTGCCAGCAGCCAAGGCTTCGGGACTGAAGCTTTCTTT. Translating gives CASSQGFGTEAFF.

The J gene is TRBJ1-1, the V gene TRBV6-5; no clear D. The germline V and J ends were trimmed by 4 bases and 4 bases, with 16 bases remaining between them. The CDR3 totals 15 residues. Per the germline V gene, CDR1 is MNHEY and CDR2 is SVGAGI. CDR3 nucleotides: TGTGCCAGCAGTTTGCGGATTGTTGGAGGCACTGAAGCTTTCTTT. Translation: CASSLRIVGGTEAFF.